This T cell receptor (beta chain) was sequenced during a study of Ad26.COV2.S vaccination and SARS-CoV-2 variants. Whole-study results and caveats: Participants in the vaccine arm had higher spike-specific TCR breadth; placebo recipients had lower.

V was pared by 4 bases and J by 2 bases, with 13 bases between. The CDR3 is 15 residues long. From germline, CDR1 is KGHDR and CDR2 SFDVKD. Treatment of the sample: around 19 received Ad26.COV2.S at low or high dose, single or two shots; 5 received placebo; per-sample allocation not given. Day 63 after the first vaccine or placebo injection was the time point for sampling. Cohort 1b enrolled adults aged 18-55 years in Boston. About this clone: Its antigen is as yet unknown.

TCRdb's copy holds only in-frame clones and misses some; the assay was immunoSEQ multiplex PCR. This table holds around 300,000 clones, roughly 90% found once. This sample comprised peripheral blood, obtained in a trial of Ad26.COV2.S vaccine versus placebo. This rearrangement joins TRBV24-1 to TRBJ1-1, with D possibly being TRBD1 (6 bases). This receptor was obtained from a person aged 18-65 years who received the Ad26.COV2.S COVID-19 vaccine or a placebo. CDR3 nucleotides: TGTGCCACCAGTGACTCCAGGGGACCTAACACTGAAGCTTTCTTT. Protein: CATSDSRGPNTEAFF.